The source of this TCR beta chain is a study of CD8 T cells in Susac syndrome. Background on the study: Blood was drawn from patients with Susac syndrome. At that point, they were therapy-naive, on corticosteroids, or on intravenous immunoglobulin alone. General study results and limits: Clonal expansion did not appear in Susac syndrome CD4+ T cell repertoires.

When the RNA was reverse transcribed, random hexamers were used with an input of about 0.5 to 1 ug. TCRdb fed the immunoSEQ multiplex PCR reads into MiXCR, producing one record per CDR3 protein. The table has a few hundred thousand distinct CDR3 sequences, roughly 93% seen once. Germline V gene data show CDR1 as ENHRY and CDR2 as SYGVKD. The CDR3 is made up of 13 amino acids. The V end was cut by 6 bases, the J end by 2 bases, with 10 bases between. Notes on this clonotype: Its antigen is as yet unknown.

The rearrangement joins TRBV10-3 to TRBJ2-5; D gene unclear. The material sequenced was CD4+ T cells from PBMCs. This receptor was obtained from a human donor with Susac syndrome. CDR3: CAISLGRQETQYF. The CDR3 region has the DNA TGTGCCATCAGCCTAGGACGGCAAGAGACCCAGTACTTC.